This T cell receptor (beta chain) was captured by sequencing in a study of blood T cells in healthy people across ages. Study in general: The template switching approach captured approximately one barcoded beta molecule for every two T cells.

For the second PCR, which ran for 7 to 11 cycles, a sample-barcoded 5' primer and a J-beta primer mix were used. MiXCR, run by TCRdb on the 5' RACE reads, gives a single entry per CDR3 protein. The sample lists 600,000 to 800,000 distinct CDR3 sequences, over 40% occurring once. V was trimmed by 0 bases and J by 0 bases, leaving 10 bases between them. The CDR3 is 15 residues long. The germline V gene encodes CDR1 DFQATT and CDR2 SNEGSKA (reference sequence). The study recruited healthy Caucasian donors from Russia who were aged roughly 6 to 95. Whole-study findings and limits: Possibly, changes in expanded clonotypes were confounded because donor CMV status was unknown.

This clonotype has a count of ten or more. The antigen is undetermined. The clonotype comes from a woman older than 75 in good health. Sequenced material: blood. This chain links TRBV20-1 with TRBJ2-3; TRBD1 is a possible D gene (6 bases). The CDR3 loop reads CSARDKGHSTDTQYF. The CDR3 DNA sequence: TGCAGTGCTAGAGACAAGGGACACAGCACAGATACGCAGTATTTT.